These T cell receptor beta chains were read from a single sample in a study of cytomegalovirus exposure and HLA in healthy donors. Sequencing used immunoSEQ multiplex PCR; TCRdb keeps in-frame clones, though not all of them. The sample consists of about 120,000 clones, about 78% of them appearing once. The specimen sequenced was PBMCs. All receptors come from a female donor in good health and CMV-seronegative. CDR3s include the opening cysteine and the closing phenylalanine or tryptophan. Fields, in order: D gene, J gene, CDR3 length, clone size, V gene, CDR3 DNA, CDR3 protein. The D gene is left open where the match is weak. For some rows the clone size is stated as once, few or many, or as a class when expanded; others skip it.

d_gene: TRBD1; j_gene: TRBJ2-5; len: 14; abundance: NA; v_gene: TRBV29-1; CDR3nt: TGCAGCGGTGCCGGGACAGGGGGCAGAGAGACCCAGTACTTC; CDR3aa: CSGAGTGGRETQYF
d_gene: TRBD2; j_gene: TRBJ2-1; len: 15; abundance: NA; v_gene: TRBV7-9; CDR3nt: TGTTCCAGCAGCTTTGTACTAGCGGAATACAATGAGCAGTTCTTC; CDR3aa: CSSSFVLAEYNEQFF
d_gene: NA; j_gene: TRBJ2-3; len: 14; abundance: NA; v_gene: TRBV2; CDR3nt: TGTGCCAGCATTCCGGGGGTGAACACAGATACGCAGTATTTT; CDR3aa: CASIPGVNTDTQYF
d_gene: TRBD1; j_gene: TRBJ2-7; len: 14; abundance: NA; v_gene: TRBV4-1; CDR3nt: TGCGCCTCAGCGACGGGACAGGGGGCCGACGAGCAGTACTTC; CDR3aa: CASATGQGADEQYF
d_gene: NA; j_gene: TRBJ2-5; len: 17; abundance: NA; v_gene: TRBV5-1; CDR3nt: TGCGCCAGCAGCTTTCCCGGGGGATTGAAGTCGCAAGAGACCCAGTACTTC; CDR3aa: CASSFPGGLKSQETQYF
d_gene: NA; j_gene: TRBJ2-3; len: 12; abundance: NA; v_gene: TRBV2; CDR3nt: TGTGCCAGCAGTCTTATCTCGGATACGCAGTATTTT; CDR3aa: CASSLISDTQYF
d_gene: NA; j_gene: TRBJ1-6; len: 13; abundance: few; v_gene: TRBV10-3; CDR3nt: TGTGCCATCAGTGTTGAACAGAATTCACCCCTCCACTTT; CDR3aa: CAISVEQNSPLHF
d_gene: TRBD1; j_gene: TRBJ2-6; len: 18; abundance: NA; v_gene: TRBV18; CDR3nt: TGTGCCAGCTCACCCACCGGGACAGGGGCCTCTGGGGCCAACGTCCTGACTTTC; CDR3aa: CASSPTGTGASGANVLTF
d_gene: TRBD1; j_gene: TRBJ1-1; len: 15; abundance: NA; v_gene: TRBV19; CDR3nt: TGTGCCACTAGCGCCGGGACAGGGACGAATGATGAAGCTTTCTTT; CDR3aa: CATSAGTGTNDEAFF
d_gene: TRBD1; j_gene: TRBJ1-2; len: 13; abundance: once; v_gene: TRBV10-3; CDR3nt: TGTGCCATCAGTGCCACAGGGGGATATGGCTACACCTTC; CDR3aa: CAISATGGYGYTF
d_gene: TRBD2; j_gene: TRBJ2-2; len: 15; abundance: NA; v_gene: TRBV5-4; CDR3nt: TGTGCCAGCAGCTATAGCGGGGGACGAACCGGGGAGCTGTTTTTT; CDR3aa: CASSYSGGRTGELFF
d_gene: NA; j_gene: TRBJ2-2; len: 16; abundance: once; v_gene: TRBV5-4; CDR3nt: TGTGCCAGCACCCTCGAGCCCCGGGGGAGGACCGGGGAGCTGTTTTTT; CDR3aa: CASTLEPRGRTGELFF
d_gene: NA; j_gene: TRBJ1-1; len: 14; abundance: NA; v_gene: TRBV4-1; CDR3nt: TGCGCCAGCAGCCAACCCCCAGGGGTCCCTGAAGCTTTCTTT; CDR3aa: CASSQPPGVPEAFF
d_gene: NA; j_gene: TRBJ1-5; len: 15; abundance: NA; v_gene: TRBV5-1; CDR3nt: TGCGCCAGCAGCCCGGGACTCGTGCCAGGTCAGCCCCAGCATTTT; CDR3aa: CASSPGLVPGQPQHF
d_gene: NA; j_gene: TRBJ1-6; len: 14; abundance: NA; v_gene: TRBV30; CDR3nt: TGTGCTTGCTCCCCCGGGACAAAAAATTCACCCCTCCACTTT; CDR3aa: CACSPGTKNSPLHF
d_gene: TRBD1; j_gene: TRBJ2-2; len: 14; abundance: few; v_gene: TRBV27; CDR3nt: TGTGCCAGCAGCCCAACAGGGGCCCCCGGGGAGCTGTTTTTT; CDR3aa: CASSPTGAPGELFF
d_gene: TRBD1; j_gene: TRBJ1-2; len: 14; abundance: once; v_gene: TRBV6-1; CDR3nt: TGTGCCAGCGAGAGGGGACAGGGGGTCTATGGCTACACCTTC; CDR3aa: CASERGQGVYGYTF
d_gene: TRBD1; j_gene: TRBJ1-2; len: 13; abundance: NA; v_gene: TRBV7-9; CDR3nt: TGTTCCAGCAGTCTAGAGGGGGCGGGAGGCTACACCTTC; CDR3aa: CSSSLEGAGGYTF
d_gene: TRBD2; j_gene: TRBJ2-3; len: 16; abundance: NA; v_gene: TRBV4-1; CDR3nt: TGCGCCAGCAGCCAAGTTAGCGGGCGGAGCACAGATACGCAGTATTTT; CDR3aa: CASSQVSGRSTDTQYF
d_gene: TRBD2; j_gene: TRBJ2-4; len: 15; abundance: NA; v_gene: TRBV4-1; CDR3nt: TGCGCCAGCAGCCACACTAGCGGGAGGCAAAACATTCAGTACTTC; CDR3aa: CASSHTSGRQNIQYF
d_gene: NA; j_gene: TRBJ2-7; len: 15; abundance: NA; v_gene: TRBV15; CDR3nt: TGTGCCACCAGCAGAGATCGGACTGTGACCTACGAGCAGTACTTC; CDR3aa: CATSRDRTVTYEQYF
d_gene: NA; j_gene: TRBJ2-7; len: 16; abundance: NA; v_gene: TRBV5-1; CDR3nt: TGCGCCAGCAGCCCGCAACCGGGACATACTTCATACGAGCAGTACTTC; CDR3aa: CASSPQPGHTSYEQYF
d_gene: TRBD2; j_gene: TRBJ2-7; len: 15; abundance: NA; v_gene: TRBV7-7; CDR3nt: TGTGCCAGCAGCTCCAGACTAGCGGGAGTCGCCGAGCAGTACTTC; CDR3aa: CASSSRLAGVAEQYF
d_gene: NA; j_gene: TRBJ1-1; len: 14; abundance: NA; v_gene: TRBV6-5; CDR3nt: TGTGCCAGCAGTTACGGCAGGGATAACACTGAAGCTTTCTTT; CDR3aa: CASSYGRDNTEAFF
d_gene: TRBD2; j_gene: TRBJ2-3; len: 17; abundance: NA; v_gene: TRBV5-4; CDR3nt: TGTGCCATCCCAGGGACTAGCGGGAGGGCCATGGCAGATACGCAGTATTTT; CDR3aa: CAIPGTSGRAMADTQYF
d_gene: TRBD1; j_gene: TRBJ2-7; len: 16; abundance: few; v_gene: TRBV18; CDR3nt: TGTGCCAGCTCACCTAGACCGGGACAGGGGGGGAGCGAGCAGTACTTC; CDR3aa: CASSPRPGQGGSEQYF
d_gene: TRBD2; j_gene: TRBJ2-1; len: 16; abundance: NA; v_gene: TRBV4-2; CDR3nt: TGTGCCAGCAGCCAGGGGTGGCGCGGGAGGGCTGGAGAGCAGTTCTTC; CDR3aa: CASSQGWRGRAGEQFF
d_gene: TRBD1; j_gene: TRBJ1-2; len: 13; abundance: NA; v_gene: TRBV5-1; CDR3nt: TGCGCCAACAGCTTCGACAGGGCCGGTGGCTACACCTTC; CDR3aa: CANSFDRAGGYTF
d_gene: TRBD2; j_gene: TRBJ2-3; len: 16; abundance: NA; v_gene: TRBV6-4; CDR3nt: TGTGCCAGCAGTGACTCGAGTAGCGGGGGAAGAGATACGCAGTATTTT; CDR3aa: CASSDSSSGGRDTQYF
d_gene: NA; j_gene: TRBJ2-7; len: 12; abundance: NA; v_gene: TRBV30; CDR3nt: TGTGCCTGGAGGGAGTTGGGCTACGAGCAGTACTTC; CDR3aa: CAWRELGYEQYF
d_gene: TRBD1; j_gene: TRBJ1-2; len: 13; abundance: NA; v_gene: TRBV6-5; CDR3nt: TGTGCCAGCAGTACACAGGGGACTTGGGGCTACACCTTC; CDR3aa: CASSTQGTWGYTF
d_gene: TRBD1; j_gene: TRBJ1-1; len: 15; abundance: few; v_gene: TRBV6-5; CDR3nt: TGTGCCAGCAATCGGGACAGGGGGGGATGGTCTGAAGCTTTCTTT; CDR3aa: CASNRDRGGWSEAFF
d_gene: TRBD2; j_gene: TRBJ2-3; len: 16; abundance: once; v_gene: TRBV11-1; CDR3nt: TGTGCCAGCAGCTCCCCCGGACTAGCGGGCGCAGATACGCAGTATTTT; CDR3aa: CASSSPGLAGADTQYF
d_gene: TRBD1; j_gene: TRBJ2-2; len: 15; abundance: NA; v_gene: TRBV5-8; CDR3nt: TGTGCCAGCAGCCGGGGACAGGGGGCTACCGGGGAGCTGTTTTTT; CDR3aa: CASSRGQGATGELFF
d_gene: TRBD1; j_gene: TRBJ1-2; len: 13; abundance: NA; v_gene: TRBV6-1; CDR3nt: TGTGCCAGCAGACAGGGACAGACTTATGGCTACACCTTC; CDR3aa: CASRQGQTYGYTF
d_gene: TRBD2; j_gene: TRBJ2-3; len: 17; abundance: NA; v_gene: TRBV5-6; CDR3nt: TGTGCCAGCAGCGGACGACGAGGGGCGGGAGGCACAGATACGCAGTATTTT; CDR3aa: CASSGRRGAGGTDTQYF
d_gene: TRBD1; j_gene: TRBJ1-1; len: 14; abundance: NA; v_gene: TRBV19; CDR3nt: TGTGCCAGTAGTGCCTACAGGGGAGGAACTGAAGCTTTCTTT; CDR3aa: CASSAYRGGTEAFF
d_gene: NA; j_gene: TRBJ2-7; len: 15; abundance: NA; v_gene: TRBV2; CDR3nt: TGTGCCAGCAGTGAATTGATAGTGAGTCTCGGCGAGCAGTACTTC; CDR3aa: CASSELIVSLGEQYF
d_gene: NA; j_gene: TRBJ2-5; len: 16; abundance: NA; v_gene: TRBV28; CDR3nt: TGTGCCAGCACTGAGGGTACAGGGCCGTACCAAGAGACCCAGTACTTC; CDR3aa: CASTEGTGPYQETQYF
d_gene: NA; j_gene: TRBJ1-1; len: 14; abundance: NA; v_gene: TRBV28; CDR3nt: TGTGCCAGCACCCTGAGGCAGAGGAACACTGAAGCTTTCTTT; CDR3aa: CASTLRQRNTEAFF
d_gene: NA; j_gene: TRBJ2-1; len: 13; abundance: NA; v_gene: TRBV7-2; CDR3nt: TGTGCCAGCAGCTTAGTGAGGCTGAATGAGCAGTTCTTC; CDR3aa: CASSLVRLNEQFF
d_gene: NA; j_gene: TRBJ2-5; len: 12; abundance: once; v_gene: TRBV30; CDR3nt: TGTGCCTGGGCGACAGGCCAAGAGACCCAGTACTTC; CDR3aa: CAWATGQETQYF